The 14 T cell receptor beta chains given below trace back to one sample, sequenced in a study of siplizumab effects on memory and regulatory T cells. Method: immunoSEQ multiplex PCR; TCRdb's copy keeps in-frame clones and lacks some. The sample lists around 100,000 clones, around 90% seen once, with 0.85% to 1.3% in the top ten. Sequenced input: CD4+ T cells sorted from blood. Source of these receptors: a human donor in good health.

The V call is TRBV5-1, the J call TRBJ2-2, with D unclear. The CDR3 is 15 amino acids. Germline-derived CDR1 and CDR2 are SGHRS and YFSETQ. V lost 4 bases and J lost 5, with 15 bases in between. As DNA, the CDR3 is TGCGCCAGCAGCCCGGGTGGCGGTCTTACCGGGGAGCTGTTTTTT. It specifies CASSPGGGLTGELFF.

This clone is a singleton in its sample. The V gene is TRBV15, the J gene TRBJ2-1; D might be TRBD2 (5 bases). The CDR3 extends over 15 amino acids. Germline CDR1 LNHNV, CDR2 YYDKDF (reference sequence). Trimming took 2 bases from V and 5 from J, leaving 13 bases between them. CDR3 residues: CATSRQPRLNNEQFF. The DNA for the CDR3 is TGTGCCACCAGCAGACAACCACGACTAAACAATGAGCAGTTCTTC.

The rearrangement joins TRBV11-2 to TRBJ1-1; no clear D. Germline assignment: CDR1 SGHAT and CDR2 FQNNGV. This CDR3 has 13 residues. The ends were cut back, 5 bases at V and 8 bases at J, with 15 bases in the middle. The CDR3 loop is CASSPTWGGEAFF. CDR3 nucleotide sequence: TGTGCCAGCAGCCCCACCTGGGGAGGGGAAGCTTTCTTT.

The chain has TRBV5-1 and TRBJ1-3; D call uncertain. V lost 10 bases and J 0 bases, leaving 20 bases between the germline ends. In germline, CDR1 is SGHRS, CDR2 YFSETQ. CDR3 size: 16 residues. The CDR3 here is CAAGGGVTTSGNTIYF. The CDR3 DNA follows: TGCGCCGCAGGCGGCGGGGTAACCACCTCTGGAAACACCATATATTTT.

V usage is TRBV7-9 and J usage is TRBJ2-1; 11 nucleotides line up with TRBD2. V was pared by 0 bases and J by 7 bases, with 14 bases of the junction left unmatched. Per germline, CDR1 SEHNR and CDR2 FQNEAQ (reference sequence). The CDR3 is 19 amino acids. Here the CDR3 reads CASSLASGPSGRLRNEQFF. The CDR3 region has the DNA TGTGCCAGCAGCTTAGCCTCTGGCCCTAGCGGGAGGCTGAGAAATGAGCAGTTCTTC. Full variable domain (outside the CDR3, taken from reference TRBV7-9 and TRBJ2-1): DTGVSQNPRHKITKRGQNVTFRCDPISEHNRLYWYRQTLGQGPEFLTYFQNEAQLEKSRLLSDRFSAERPKGSFSTLEIQRTEQGDSAMYLCASSLASGPSGRLRNEQFFGPGTRLTVL.

The chain joins TRBV11-3 to TRBJ2-1; TRBD2 aligns across 10 bases. The trim removed 6 bases at V and 7 bases at J, leaving 9 bases unmatched. Germline-derived CDR1 and CDR2 are SGHNT and YENEEA. The CDR3 sequence is 15 residues long. The CDR3 DNA reads as TGTGCCAGCAGTTCCCTAGCGGGAGATCTAAATGAGCAGTTCTTC. Its translation: CASSSLAGDLNEQFF.

This chain joins TRBV19 and TRBJ1-4; perhaps TRBD1 as D (6 bases). Germline V gives CDR1 LNHDA, CDR2 SQIVND (reference sequence). Deletions cut 11 bases from V and 8 bases from J, with 18 bases between. The CDR3 runs to 13 residues. This CDR3 reads CASGAGYREKLFF. Written as DNA, the CDR3 is TGTGCCTCAGGGGCGGGGTATCGGGAAAAACTGTTTTTT.

The chain combines TRBV5-6 with TRBJ2-6; D gene unclear. Between the trimmed V and J ends, which lost 3 bases and 3 bases, there was a span of 7 bases. This CDR3 is 14 amino acids long. The germline V gene encodes CDR1 SGHDT and CDR2 YYEEEE. CDR3 loop: CASSSLRGANVLTF. CDR3 nucleotide sequence: TGTGCCAGCAGCTCCCTGCGTGGGGCCAACGTCCTGACTTTC.

This sequence joins TRBV9 and TRBJ2-1, with TRBD1 identical over 9 bases. V gave up 3 bases and J gave up 1 base; unmatched junction bases: 8. Germline loops: CDR1 SGDLS, CDR2 YYNGEE. This CDR3 is 17 amino acids long. CDR3 protein: CASSAKPGQGSYNEQFF. CDR3 bases: TGTGCCAGCAGCGCCAAACCGGGACAGGGATCCTACAATGAGCAGTTCTTC.

This clone was observed a single time. This sequence joins TRBV28 and TRBJ1-4; no definite D call. This CDR3 spans 16 amino acids. Deletions cut 6 bases from V and 5 bases from J, with 19 bases between. Per the germline V gene, CDR1 is MDHEN and CDR2 is SYDVKM. The CDR3 coding sequence is TGTGCCAGCAGAAAACGACCCCCAGGCCCAAATGAAAAACTGTTTTTT. Translation gives CASRKRPPGPNEKLFF. The full variable domain, rest sourced from reference TRBV28 and TRBJ1-4, is DVKVTQSSRYLVKRTGEKVFLECVQDMDHENMFWYRQDPGLGLRLIYFSYDVKMKEKGDIPEGYSVSREKKERFSLILESASTNQTSMYLCASRKRPPGPNEKLFFGSGTQLSVL.

The chain links TRBV7-2 to TRBJ2-7; the match to TRBD2 covers 12 bases. Germline trimming cut 1 base from V and 7 bases from J; bases unmatched to any gene: 11. Germline V lookup: CDR1 SGHTA, CDR2 FQGNSA. The CDR3 has 17 residues. The CDR3 bases are TGTGCCAGCAGCTTAGGAGTAAGACTAGCGGGAGATGGGGAGCAGTACTTC. Translating it yields CASSLGVRLAGDGEQYF.

This clone has just one count. This chain links TRBV28 with TRBJ1-4; D is ambiguous. This CDR3 contains 15 residues. Trimming shortened V by 8 bases and J by 5 bases, and 18 bases separated the two germline ends. Germline CDR1 is MDHEN and CDR2 is SYDVKM. CDR3 sequence reads: CASGTSTTLNEKLFF. For the CDR3, the DNA is TGTGCCAGCGGCACCAGTACGACCCTCAATGAAAAACTGTTTTTT.

The V gene is TRBV5-4, the J gene TRBJ2-1, with 7 positions matching TRBD1. The germline CDR1 and CDR2 sequences are SGHNT and YYREEE (reference sequence). CDR3 length: 15 residues. V shed 0 bases and J 4 bases; nucleotides not matched to a gene: 4. DNA of the CDR3: TGTGCCAGCAGCTTGGCGGGACAGCTATACAATGAGCAGTTCTTC. Encoded protein: CASSLAGQLYNEQFF.

The V call is TRBV29-1, the J call TRBJ1-4; TRBD1 might be the D (6 bases). The CDR3 contains 13 residues. Trimming took off 2 bases at V and 8 bases at J, with 12 bases between the two ends. Germline CDR1 reads SQVTM; CDR2 reads ANQGSEA. Here the CDR3 reads CSVESGVEEKLFF. The CDR3 bases are TGCAGCGTTGAATCAGGGGTTGAGGAAAAACTGTTTTTT.